This TCR beta chain was recorded in a study of cytomegalovirus exposure and HLA in healthy donors. In its sample, this clone was seen once. Amplification used 60 Vbeta primers and 13 Jbeta primers. Method: immunoSEQ multiplex PCR; TCRdb's copy keeps in-frame clones and lacks some. This table has around 190,000 clones, roughly 74% appearing once. From germline, CDR1 is SGHRS and CDR2 YFSETQ. There are 14 residues in the CDR3. The V and J ends lost 0 bases and 3 bases respectively, with 9 bases between them. The sequenced sample was PBMCs. This chain connects TRBV5-1 to TRBJ1-2; D is possibly TRBD1 (6 bases). The TCR originated in a woman aged 25-40 years in good health and CMV-seropositive. CDR3 DNA: TGCGCCAGCAGCTTGGGTAGGACAGACTATGGCTACACCTTC. Protein sequence: CASSLGRTDYGYTF. The full variable domain, its missing parts supplied by reference TRBV5-1 and TRBJ1-2, is KAGVTQTPRYLIKTRGQQVTLSCSPISGHRSVSWYQQTPGQGLQFLFEYFSETQRNKGNFPGRFSGRQFSNSRSEMNVSTLELGDSALYLCASSLGRTDYGYTFGSGTRLTVV.